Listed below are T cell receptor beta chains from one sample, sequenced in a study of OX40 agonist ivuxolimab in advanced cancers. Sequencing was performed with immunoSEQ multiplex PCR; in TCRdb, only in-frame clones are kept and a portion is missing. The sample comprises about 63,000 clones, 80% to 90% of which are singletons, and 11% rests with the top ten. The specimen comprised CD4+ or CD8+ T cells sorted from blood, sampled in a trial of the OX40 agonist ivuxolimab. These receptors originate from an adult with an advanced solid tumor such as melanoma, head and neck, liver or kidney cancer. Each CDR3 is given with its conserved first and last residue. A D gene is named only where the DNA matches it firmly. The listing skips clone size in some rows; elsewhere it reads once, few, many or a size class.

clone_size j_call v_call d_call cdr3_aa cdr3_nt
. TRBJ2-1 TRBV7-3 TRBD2 CASSSAGLAGGEQFF TGTGCCAGCAGCTCAGCGGGACTAGCGGGAGGGGAGCAGTTCTTC
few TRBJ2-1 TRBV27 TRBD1 CASSSTRTGYPYNEQFF TGTGCCAGCAGTTCGACGCGGACAGGGTACCCCTACAATGAGCAGTTCTTC
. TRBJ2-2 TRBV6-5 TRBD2 CASSWTSGSSGELFF TGTGCCAGCAGCTGGACTAGCGGGAGTTCCGGGGAGCTGTTTTTT
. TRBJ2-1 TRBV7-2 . CASSPQVAQNNEQFF TGTGCCAGCAGCCCACAGGTCGCTCAAAACAATGAGCAGTTCTTC
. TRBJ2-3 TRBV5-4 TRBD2 CASSPRTSGRAVDTQYF TGTGCCAGCAGCCCGCGGACTAGCGGGAGGGCCGTAGATACGCAGTATTTT
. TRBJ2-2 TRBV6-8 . CAIARGFPHTGELFF TGTGCCATCGCCCGAGGATTTCCCCACACCGGGGAGCTGTTTTTT
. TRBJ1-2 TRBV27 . CASSLEGYYGYTF TGTGCCAGCAGTTTAGAGGGTTACTATGGCTACACCTTC
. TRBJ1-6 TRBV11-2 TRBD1 CASSWDRDNSPLHF TGTGCCAGCAGCTGGGACAGGGATAATTCACCCCTCCACTTT
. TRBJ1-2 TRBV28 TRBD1 CASSFSDRGGYGYTF TGTGCCAGCAGTTTCAGTGACAGGGGTGGCTATGGCTACACCTTC
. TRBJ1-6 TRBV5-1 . CASSSLGGSLDYLHF TGCGCCAGCAGCTCCTTAGGGGGGAGTCTCGACTACCTCCACTTT
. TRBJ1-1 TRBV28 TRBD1 CASSESGGRTEAFF TGTGCCAGCAGCGAATCAGGGGGGAGGACTGAAGCTTTCTTT
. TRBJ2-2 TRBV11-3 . CASSLVGRSGELFF TGTGCCAGCAGCTTAGTCGGAAGATCCGGGGAGCTGTTTTTT
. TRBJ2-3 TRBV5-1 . CASSLTPDTQYF TGCGCCAGCAGCTTGACCCCAGATACGCAGTATTTT
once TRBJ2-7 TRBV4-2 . CASSQPRGNSYEQYF TGTGCCAGCAGCCAGCCCCGGGGGAACTCCTACGAGCAGTACTTC
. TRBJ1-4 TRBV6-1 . CAIQRDPYEKLFF TGTGCCATCCAGCGGGATCCCTATGAAAAACTGTTTTTT
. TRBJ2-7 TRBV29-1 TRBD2 CSVGRTGGAYEQYF TGCAGCGTTGGCAGGACGGGGGGGGCCTACGAGCAGTACTTC
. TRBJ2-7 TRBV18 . CASSPPRAGADEQYF TGTGCCAGCTCACCACCGAGGGCGGGGGCTGACGAGCAGTACTTC
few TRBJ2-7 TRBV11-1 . CASSLIQGYEQYF TGTGCCAGCAGCTTAATACAGGGCTACGAGCAGTACTTC
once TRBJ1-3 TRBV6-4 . CASSAWGGITGNTIYF TGTGCCAGCAGTGCTTGGGGGGGGATCACTGGAAACACCATATATTTT
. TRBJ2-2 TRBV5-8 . CASSSRLRYWELFF TGTGCCAGCAGCTCCCGATTAAGATATTGGGAGCTGTTTTTT
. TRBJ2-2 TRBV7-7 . CASSPGSVNTGELFF TGTGCTAGCAGCCCGGGGAGCGTTAACACCGGGGAGCTGTTTTTT
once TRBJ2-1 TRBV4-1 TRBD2 CASSQDWNSGRYEQFF TGCGCCAGCAGCCAAGATTGGAATAGCGGGAGGTATGAGCAGTTCTTC
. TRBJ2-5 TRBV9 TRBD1 CASSVERQGGETQYF TGTGCCAGCAGCGTAGAGAGACAGGGTGGTGAGACCCAGTACTTC
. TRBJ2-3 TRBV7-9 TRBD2 CASSLYRTSGSVDTQYF TGTGCCAGCAGCCTCTACCGGACTAGCGGGAGTGTAGATACGCAGTATTTT
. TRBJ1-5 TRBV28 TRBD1 CATMGQGSAQPQHF TGTGCCACCATGGGACAGGGATCCGCTCAGCCCCAGCATTTT
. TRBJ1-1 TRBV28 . CATLPGGNTEAFF TGTGCCACTCTCCCGGGCGGAAACACTGAAGCTTTCTTT
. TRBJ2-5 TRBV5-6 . CASSLLEGLETQYF TGTGCCAGCAGCTTGTTGGAAGGGCTAGAGACCCAGTACTTC
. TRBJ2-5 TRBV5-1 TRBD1 CASGVGTGQETQYF TGCGCCAGCGGAGTAGGGACAGGGCAAGAGACCCAGTACTTC
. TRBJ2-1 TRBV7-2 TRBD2 CASAFGGAFYEQFF TGTGCCAGCGCCTTCGGGGGGGCCTTCTATGAGCAGTTCTTC
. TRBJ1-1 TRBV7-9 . CASSYLGGANTEAFF TGTGCCAGCAGCTACCTAGGGGGGGCGAACACTGAAGCTTTCTTT
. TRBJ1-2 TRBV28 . CASSLGTRIYGYTF TGTGCCAGCAGTTTAGGGACTCGCATTTATGGCTACACCTTC
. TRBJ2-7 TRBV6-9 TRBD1 CASSEKGQLPYEQYF TGTGCCAGCAGTGAAAAGGGACAGCTCCCCTACGAGCAGTACTTC
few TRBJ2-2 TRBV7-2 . CASSPDPRSTGELFF TGTGCCAGCAGCCCGGACCCGAGATCCACCGGGGAGCTGTTTTTT
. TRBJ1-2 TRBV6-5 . CASSLRRNYGYTF TGTGCCAGCAGTTTAAGGCGGAACTATGGCTACACCTTC
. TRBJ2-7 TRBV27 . CASSTGTQQYF TGTGCCAGCAGTACAGGGACTCAGCAGTACTTC
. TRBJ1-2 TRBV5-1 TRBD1 CASSSRDSDGYTF TGCGCCAGCAGCAGCCGGGACAGTGACGGCTACACCTTC
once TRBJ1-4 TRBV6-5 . CASSYSLTAEKLFF TGTGCCAGCAGTTACTCGTTAACTGCAGAAAAACTGTTTTTT
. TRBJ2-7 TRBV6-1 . CASSAQGSLEQYF TGTGCCAGCAGTGCCCAGGGATCCCTCGAGCAGTACTTC
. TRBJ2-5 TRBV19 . CASSIGRGLETQYF TGTGCCAGTAGTATCGGCAGGGGATTAGAGACCCAGTACTTC
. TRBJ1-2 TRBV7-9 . CASSSRRVPIREYGYTF TGTGCCAGCAGCTCTAGACGGGTACCGATTCGAGAATATGGCTACACCTTC
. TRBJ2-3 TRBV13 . CASSLGARRTDTQYF TGTGCCAGCAGCCTGGGGGCCCGCCGCACAGATACGCAGTATTTT
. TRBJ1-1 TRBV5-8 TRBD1 CASSWYRGGEAFF TGTGCCAGCAGCTGGTACAGGGGGGGTGAAGCTTTCTTT
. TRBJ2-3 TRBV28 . CASSNRSPDTQYF TGTGCCAGCAGCAACAGAAGCCCAGATACGCAGTATTTT
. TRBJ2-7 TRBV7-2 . CASSSSLGTYEQYF TGTGCCAGCTCGTCTTCACTTGGCACGTACGAGCAGTACTTC
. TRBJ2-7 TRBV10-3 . CAISLGGPYEQYF TGTGCCATCTCCCTGGGGGGCCCCTACGAGCAGTACTTC
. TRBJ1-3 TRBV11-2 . CASSRRGGDTSGNTIYF TGTGCCAGCTCTCGTAGGGGGGGAGATACCTCTGGAAACACCATATATTTT
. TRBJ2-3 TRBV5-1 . CASSLLGRTDTQYF TGCGCCAGCAGCTTGTTGGGGCGCACAGATACGCAGTATTTT
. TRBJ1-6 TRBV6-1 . CASSSGTINNSPLHF TGTGCCAGCAGCTCTGGGACAATAAATAATTCGCCCCTCCACTTT
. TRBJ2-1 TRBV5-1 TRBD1 CASSLGGTGAFNEQFF TGCGCCAGCAGCTTGGGCGGGACAGGAGCCTTCAATGAGCAGTTCTTC
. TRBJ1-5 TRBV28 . CASSLPGANQPQHF TGTGCCAGCAGTTTACCGGGGGCCAATCAGCCCCAGCATTTT
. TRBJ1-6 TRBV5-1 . CASKKLGEDSPLHF TGCGCCAGCAAGAAATTGGGGGAGGATTCACCCCTCCACTTT
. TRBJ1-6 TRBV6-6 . CASSQGPMYNSPLHF TGTGCCAGCAGCCAGGGACCGATGTATAATTCACCCCTCCACTTT
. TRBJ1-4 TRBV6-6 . CASSLQGRAEKLFF TGTGCCAGCAGCTTACAGGGACGGGCTGAAAAACTGTTTTTT
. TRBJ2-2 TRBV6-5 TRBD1 CASSPRTGSLFF TGTGCCAGCAGCCCCCGGACAGGGTCGCTGTTTTTT
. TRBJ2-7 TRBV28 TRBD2 CASSRGTSGSYEQYF TGTGCCAGCAGCCGTGGGACTAGCGGGAGTTACGAGCAGTACTTC
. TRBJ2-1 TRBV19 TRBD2 CASSISAGGYNEQFF TGTGCCAGTAGTATTTCGGCGGGGGGCTACAATGAGCAGTTCTTC
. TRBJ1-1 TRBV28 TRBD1 CASRTGGQAEAFF TGTGCCAGCAGGACAGGGGGCCAGGCTGAAGCTTTCTTT
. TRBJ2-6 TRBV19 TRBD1 CASSGGQGKSGANVLTF TGTGCCAGTAGTGGGGGACAGGGGAAATCTGGGGCCAACGTCCTGACTTTC
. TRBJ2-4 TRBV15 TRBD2 CATSRGGGDAKNIQYF TGTGCCACCAGCAGAGGCGGGGGTGACGCCAAAAACATTCAGTACTTC